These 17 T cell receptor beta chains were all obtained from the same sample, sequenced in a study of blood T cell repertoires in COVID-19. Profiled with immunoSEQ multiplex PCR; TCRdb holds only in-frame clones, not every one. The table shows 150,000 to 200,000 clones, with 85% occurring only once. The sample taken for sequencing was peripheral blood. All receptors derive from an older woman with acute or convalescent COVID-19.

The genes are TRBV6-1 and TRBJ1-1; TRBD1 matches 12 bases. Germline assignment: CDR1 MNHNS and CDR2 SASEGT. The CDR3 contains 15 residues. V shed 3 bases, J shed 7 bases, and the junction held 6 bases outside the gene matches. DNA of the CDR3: TGTGCCAGCAGTGACCCGGGACAGGGGGCGGGTGAAGCTTTCTTT. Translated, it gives CASSDPGQGAGEAFF.

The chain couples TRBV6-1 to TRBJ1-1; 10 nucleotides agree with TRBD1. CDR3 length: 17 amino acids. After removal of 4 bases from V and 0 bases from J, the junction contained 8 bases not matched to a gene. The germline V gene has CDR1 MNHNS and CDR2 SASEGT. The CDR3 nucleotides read TGTGCCAGCAGTGGGACGCTAGGGACAGGGGTGAACACTGAAGCTTTCTTT. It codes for CASSGTLGTGVNTEAFF.

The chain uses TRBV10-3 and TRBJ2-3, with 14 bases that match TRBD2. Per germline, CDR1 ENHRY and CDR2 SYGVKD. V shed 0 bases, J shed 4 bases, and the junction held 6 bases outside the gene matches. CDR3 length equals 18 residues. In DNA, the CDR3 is TGTGCCATCAGTGAGTCGGGACTAGCGGGAGCGGGGGCAGATACGCAGTATTTT. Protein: CAISESGLAGAGADTQYF.

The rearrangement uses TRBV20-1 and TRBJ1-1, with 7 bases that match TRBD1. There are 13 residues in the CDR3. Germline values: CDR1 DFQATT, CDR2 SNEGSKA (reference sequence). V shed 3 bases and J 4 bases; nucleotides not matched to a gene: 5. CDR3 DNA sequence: TGCAGTGCTAGTTCCCAGGGGGGCACTGAAGCTTTCTTT. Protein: CSASSQGGTEAFF.

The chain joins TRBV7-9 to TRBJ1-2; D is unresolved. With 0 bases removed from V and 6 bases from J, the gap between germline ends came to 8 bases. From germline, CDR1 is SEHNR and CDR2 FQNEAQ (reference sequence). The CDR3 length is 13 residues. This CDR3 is CASSLANPDGYTF. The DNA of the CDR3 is TGTGCCAGCAGCTTAGCAAATCCTGATGGCTACACCTTC.

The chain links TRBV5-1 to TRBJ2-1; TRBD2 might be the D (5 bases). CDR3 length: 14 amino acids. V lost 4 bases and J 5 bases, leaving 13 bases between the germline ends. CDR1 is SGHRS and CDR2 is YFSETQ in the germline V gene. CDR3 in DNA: TGCGCCAGCAGCCTGGACTCGATGAACAATGAGCAGTTCTTC. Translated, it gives CASSLDSMNNEQFF.

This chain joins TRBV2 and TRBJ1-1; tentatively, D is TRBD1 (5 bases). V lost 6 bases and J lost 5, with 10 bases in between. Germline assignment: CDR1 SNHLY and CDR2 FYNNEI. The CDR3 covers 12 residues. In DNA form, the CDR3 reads TGTGCCAGCAGAGGGTCAGGGACTGAAGCTTTCTTT. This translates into CASRGSGTEAFF. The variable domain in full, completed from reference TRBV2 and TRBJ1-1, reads EPEVTQTPSHQVTQMGQEVILRCVPISNHLYFYWYRQILGQKVEFLVSFYNNEISEKSEIFDDQFSVERPDGSNFTLKIRSTKLEDSAMYFCASRGSGTEAFFGQGTRLTVV.

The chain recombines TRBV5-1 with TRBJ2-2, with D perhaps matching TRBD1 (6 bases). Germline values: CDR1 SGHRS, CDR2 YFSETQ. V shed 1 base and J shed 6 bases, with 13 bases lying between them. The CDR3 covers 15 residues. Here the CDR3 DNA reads TGCGCCAGCAGCTTGACAGGGAAGGAAGCCGGGGAGCTGTTTTTT. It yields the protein CASSLTGKEAGELFF.

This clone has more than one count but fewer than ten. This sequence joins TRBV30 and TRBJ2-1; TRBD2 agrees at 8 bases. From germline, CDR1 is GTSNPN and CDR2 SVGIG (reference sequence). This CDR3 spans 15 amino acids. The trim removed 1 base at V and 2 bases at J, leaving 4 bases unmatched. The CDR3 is CAWSEQAGAYNEQFF. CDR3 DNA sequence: TGTGCCTGGAGTGAGCAAGCGGGAGCCTACAATGAGCAGTTCTTC.

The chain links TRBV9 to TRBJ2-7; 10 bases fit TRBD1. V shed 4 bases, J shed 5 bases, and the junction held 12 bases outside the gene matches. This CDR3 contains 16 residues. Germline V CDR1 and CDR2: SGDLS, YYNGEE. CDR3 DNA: TGTGCCAGCAGCCCACATCCCAGGACAGGGGGAGACGAGCAGTACTTC. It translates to CASSPHPRTGGDEQYF.

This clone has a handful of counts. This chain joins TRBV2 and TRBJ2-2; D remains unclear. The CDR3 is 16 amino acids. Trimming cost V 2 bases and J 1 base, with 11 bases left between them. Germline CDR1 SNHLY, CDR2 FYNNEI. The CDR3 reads CASSERISKNTGELFF. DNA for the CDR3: TGTGCCAGCAGTGAACGGATTAGCAAGAACACCGGGGAGCTGTTTTTT. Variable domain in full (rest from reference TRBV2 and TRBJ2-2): EPEVTQTPSHQVTQMGQEVILRCVPISNHLYFYWYRQILGQKVEFLVSFYNNEISEKSEIFDDQFSVERPDGSNFTLKIRSTKLEDSAMYFCASSERISKNTGELFFGEGSRLTVL.

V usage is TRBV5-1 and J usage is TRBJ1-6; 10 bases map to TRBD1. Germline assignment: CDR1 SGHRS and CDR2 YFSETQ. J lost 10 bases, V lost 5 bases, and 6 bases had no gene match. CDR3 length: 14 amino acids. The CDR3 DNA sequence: TGCGCCAGCAGGGAGGGACAGGGGTTATCACCCCTCCACTTT. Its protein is CASREGQGLSPLHF.

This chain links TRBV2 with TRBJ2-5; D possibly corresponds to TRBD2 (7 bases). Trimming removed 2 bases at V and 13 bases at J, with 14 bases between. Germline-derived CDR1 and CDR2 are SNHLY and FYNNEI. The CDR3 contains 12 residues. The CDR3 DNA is TGTGCCAGCAGTGAAAATGCGGGGGCCCCGTACTTC. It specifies CASSENAGAPYF.

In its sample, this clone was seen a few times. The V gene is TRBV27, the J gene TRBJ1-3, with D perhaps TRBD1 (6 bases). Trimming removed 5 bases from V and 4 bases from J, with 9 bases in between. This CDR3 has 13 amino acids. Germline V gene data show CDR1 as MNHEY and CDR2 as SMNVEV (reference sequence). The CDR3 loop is CASSRGGGNTIYF. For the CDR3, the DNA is TGTGCCAGCAGTCGGGGGGGCGGAAACACCATATATTTT.

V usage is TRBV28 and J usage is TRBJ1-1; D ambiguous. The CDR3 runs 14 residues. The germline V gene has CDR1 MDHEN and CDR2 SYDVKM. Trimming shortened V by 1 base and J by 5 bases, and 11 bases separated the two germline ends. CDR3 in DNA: TGTGCCAGCAGTTTATATCAGAAAACGACTGAAGCTTTCTTT. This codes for CASSLYQKTTEAFF.

CDR3 coding DNA: TGTGCCAGCAGGGTAGGGGTCTCGAACACTGAAGCTTTCTTT. It specifies CASRVGVSNTEAFF. The J gene is TRBJ1-1, the V gene TRBV3-1 (or the pseudogene TRBV3-2); maybe TRBD1 (5 bases). The CDR3 loop spans 14 amino acids. Looked up from germline, CDR1 is LGHDT and CDR2 is YNNKEL (reference sequence). V lost 6 bases and J lost 1, with 12 bases in between.

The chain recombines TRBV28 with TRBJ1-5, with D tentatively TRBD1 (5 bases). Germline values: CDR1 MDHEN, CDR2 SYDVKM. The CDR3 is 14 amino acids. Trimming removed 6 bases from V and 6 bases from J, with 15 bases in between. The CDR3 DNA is TGTGCCAGCAGCCAACAGGTAGGCGGTCAGCCCCAGCATTTT. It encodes CASSQQVGGQPQHF.